This T cell receptor beta chain emerged from a study of T cells after yellow fever vaccination. Notes on the study in general: Shared CD4/CD8 clonotypes were a small share, likely from convergent recombination. Most primary-vaccination clones reappeared after the booster (approximately 95% CD4, roughly 88% CD8).

For TCR, cDNA came from 5'RACE template switching, which added a universal primer site and UMIs. TCRdb reprocessed the 5' RACE reads with MiXCR, giving one entry per CDR3 protein. This sample yields around 360,000 distinct CDR3 sequences, of which under 14% are seen a single time; around 19% belongs to the top ten. This clonotype was picked up a small number of times. Its antigen is currently unknown. The CDR3 extends over 15 amino acids. With 0 bases removed from V and 4 bases from J, the gap between germline ends came to 10 bases. Looked up from germline, CDR1 is SGHDT and CDR2 is YYEEEE. This receptor was identified in a man aged 18 to 29 who received the YFV17D yellow fever vaccine. The sequencing used PBMCs, collected on the day of the first yellow fever vaccination. J is TRBJ2-2 and V is TRBV5-6; the D is unclear. CDR3 in amino acids: CASSLGLLSTGELFF. The CDR3 DNA follows: TGTGCCAGCAGCTTGGGGCTTCTGAGCACCGGGGAGCTGTTTTTT.